This paragraph reports one T cell receptor beta chain. Its antigen specificity is not known. No per-base quality is available; no much larger clone lies one base away. These data come from a study of T-cell memory formation after mild COVID-19 (TCRdb year 2021). Background on the whole study: TCR sequence clusters from the two donors were found to be largely donor specific. Two young, previously healthy adult volunteers made up the cohort, one male and one female. In a couple of donors, T-cell clones that expanded and contracted after mild COVID-19 were tracked by sequencing TCRalpha and TCRbeta repertoires over time. Points the paper makes about the study in general: The second-wave clones that peaked on day 37 were not confirmed to be SARS-CoV-2 specific. Contracting CD4+ clones appeared mostly in the CM and EM memory subsets, whereas CD8+ clones were enriched in EMRA. Some responding clones were found in pre-infection memory, which suggests that pre-existing cross-reactive memory T cells took part in the SARS-CoV-2 response. The study included only a couple of mild cases, and larger cohorts that include severe cases with pre-infection samples were judged to be necessary. Clones contracting from day 15 to 85 had balanced CD4/CD8 phenotypes, while a second wave expanding from day 15 to 37 was biased towards CD4+.

Ficoll-Paque density gradient centrifugation was used to isolate PBMCs. Via the germline V gene, CDR1 is SGHVS and CDR2 FQNEAQ. V and J are trimmed by 5 bases and 5 bases, and the gene matches miss 6 bases of the junction. The cysteine opens and the phenylalanine closes a CDR3 of 15 amino acids. Just CDR3 DNA is preserved here, 45 bases in frame from base 1. Sequencing was carried out with an Illumina NovaSeq 6000. TCRalpha and TCRbeta cDNA libraries were constructed by 5'RACE with constant-segment primers, with sample barcodes and unique molecular identifiers being introduced. Trizol reagent was used to extract RNA from every sample. Amplification of the libraries took two PCR steps, and the second step added a second sample barcode plus Illumina TruSeq adapters. The libraries were sequenced on an Illumina NovaSeq using 2 x 150 bp paired-end reads. For the original study's pipeline: With migec v1.2.7, reads were demultiplexed and then collapsed into UMI-guided consensus sequences. Using mixcr v2.1.11, UMI consensuses were aligned to TRA and TRB V and J templates and then assembled into clonotypes. Expanded or contracted clonotypes were those called significant by both edgeR and NoisET, with noise models trained on biological replicates. edgeR calls used a false discovery rate-adjusted p below 0.01 and a log2 fold-change threshold of 1. As an exploratory analysis of dynamics, max-normalized trajectories of the 1000 most abundant clonotypes were examined with PCA combined with hierarchical clustering. Separately sequenced CD4+ and CD8+ repertoires were used to assign the CD4 or CD8 phenotype of responding clones. TCRdb trimmed the raw reads at Q25, called clones with MiXCR and kept productive beta chains. When rows share a CDR3 protein, they turn into one entry using the most common DNA and genes. TCRdb's processing, not the study's, gives the V and J calls here. The sample records 190,000 or so distinct CDR3 sequences, about a fifth of which are singletons. The ten top clones hold 20% to 25% of the sample.

This sequence was found in an adult woman who had mild COVID-19 (a few samples of this study predate the infection). The sample titles of this study are shuffled in the database, so cell type and time point are left out; the donor was told from shared clones. Here the chain combines TRBV7-8 and TRBJ1-4; TRBD1 aligns with 9 central bases. Sequenced input: PBMCs or a T cell subset sorted from them (not recorded which). The CDR3 reads as follows: CASSGWTGENEKLFF. Here is the DNA: TGTGCCAGCAGCGGCTGGACAGGGGAAAATGAAAAACTGTTTTTT.